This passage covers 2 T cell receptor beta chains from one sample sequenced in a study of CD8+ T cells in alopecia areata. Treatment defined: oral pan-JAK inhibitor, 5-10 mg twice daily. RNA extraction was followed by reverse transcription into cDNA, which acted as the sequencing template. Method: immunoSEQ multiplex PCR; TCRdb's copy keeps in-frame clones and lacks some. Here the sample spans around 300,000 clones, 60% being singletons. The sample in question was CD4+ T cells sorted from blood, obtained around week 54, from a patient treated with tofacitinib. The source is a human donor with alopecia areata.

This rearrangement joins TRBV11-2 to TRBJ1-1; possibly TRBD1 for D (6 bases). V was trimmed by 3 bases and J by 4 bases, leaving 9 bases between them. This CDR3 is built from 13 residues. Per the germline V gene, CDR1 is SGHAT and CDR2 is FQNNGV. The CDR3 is CASSLLGGTEAFF. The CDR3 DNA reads TGTGCCAGCAGCTTGCTAGGGGGCACTGAAGCTTTCTTT.

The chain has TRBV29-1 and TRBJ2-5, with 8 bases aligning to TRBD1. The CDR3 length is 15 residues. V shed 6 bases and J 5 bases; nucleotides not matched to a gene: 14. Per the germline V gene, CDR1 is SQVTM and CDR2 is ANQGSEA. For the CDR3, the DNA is TGCAGCGTCCCATGGCCTGACAGGGGTGTGGAGACCCAGTACTTC. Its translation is CSVPWPDRGVETQYF.